Below are 15 T cell receptor beta chains sequenced from a single sample in a study of blood T cell repertoires in COVID-19. Repertoires were generated with immunoSEQ multiplex PCR, while TCRdb's copy carries only in-frame clones and drops some. The table includes about 240,000 clones, 70% to 90% detected once. Material: peripheral blood. The receptors here all came from a woman in her twenties or thirties who had recovered from COVID-19.

This sequence joins TRBV11-2 and TRBJ1-1, with 7 bases that match TRBD1. J lost 3 bases, V lost 3 bases, and 4 bases had no gene match. Looked up from germline, CDR1 is SGHAT and CDR2 is FQNNGV. There are 14 residues in the CDR3. The CDR3 loop is CASSFGTAHTEAFF. The CDR3 bases are TGTGCCAGCAGCTTTGGGACAGCCCACACTGAAGCTTTCTTT.

The rearrangement uses TRBV4-1 and TRBJ1-2, with 10 bases that match TRBD1. Germline V gene sequence: CDR1 MGHRA, CDR2 YSYEKL. CDR3 size: 14 residues. J gave up 7 bases and V 5 bases, and 7 bases lay outside the gene matches. This CDR3 reads CASSSPGQGTGYTF. CDR3 coding DNA: TGCGCCAGCAGCTCTCCGGGACAGGGGACTGGCTACACCTTC.

V gene TRBV29-1 combines with J gene TRBJ2-3, with D possibly matching TRBD2 (7 bases). Per germline, CDR1 SQVTM and CDR2 ANQGSEA. The CDR3 runs to 15 residues. The V and J ends lost 6 bases and 5 bases respectively, with 21 bases between them. DNA of the CDR3: TGCAGCGTGGTTTATGGGGGGGGGCGCGGAGATACGCAGTATTTT. This sequence encodes CSVVYGGGRGDTQYF.

V is TRBV5-4 and J is TRBJ2-3; D is perhaps TRBD2 (7 bases). Germline CDR1 and CDR2: SGHNT and YYREEE (reference sequence). The CDR3 sequence is 16 residues long. V shed 4 bases and J shed 2 bases, with 17 bases lying between them. CDR3 bases: TGTGCCAGCAGCCCTTGGCGAGGGGGGGACACAGATACGCAGTATTTT. It yields the protein CASSPWRGGDTDTQYF.

The rearrangement joins TRBV4-1 to TRBJ2-7; maybe TRBD1 (5 bases). This CDR3 region has 14 residues. Germline lookup yields CDR1 MGHRA and CDR2 YSYEKL. V was trimmed by 3 bases and J by 7 bases, leaving 16 bases between them. The CDR3 DNA reads as TGCGCCAGCAGCCAGTTTAATGGGGCAGGGGAGCAGTACTTC. As protein: CASSQFNGAGEQYF.

This clone came up a few times. The rearrangement joins TRBV7-9 to TRBJ1-1; D is uncertain. This CDR3 is 16 amino acids long. From germline, CDR1 is SEHNR and CDR2 FQNEAQ (reference sequence). V was cut by 5 bases and J by 1 base, with 17 bases left in between. CDR3 sequence reads: CASSARSGIANTEAFF. The CDR3 region has the DNA TGTGCCAGCAGCGCGAGATCGGGGATAGCGAACACTGAAGCTTTCTTT.

The rearrangement uses TRBV6-2 or TRBV6-3 and TRBJ2-1; no reliable D call. Trimming took off 4 bases at V and 2 bases at J, with 12 bases between the two ends. This CDR3 contains 15 residues. In germline, CDR1 is MNHEY, CDR2 SVGEGT. CDR3 DNA: TGTGCCAGCAGTTCCAGCGCTTATACCTACAATGAGCAGTTCTTC. This codes for CASSSSAYTYNEQFF.

V gene TRBV19 combines with J gene TRBJ1-1; 9 bases map to TRBD1. V lost 1 base, J lost 4 bases, and 7 bases stayed unmatched. In germline, CDR1 is LNHDA, CDR2 SQIVND (reference sequence). The CDR3 spans 16 residues. CDR3 sequence reads: CASSIGLRQGGTEAFF. CDR3 coding DNA: TGTGCCAGTAGTATAGGGCTTCGACAGGGGGGCACTGAAGCTTTCTTT. Full variable domain (outside the CDR3, taken from reference TRBV19 and TRBJ1-1): DGGITQSPKYLFRKEGQNVTLSCEQNLNHDAMYWYRQDPGQGLRLIYYSQIVNDFQKGDIAEGYSVSREKKESFPLTVTSAQKNPTAFYLCASSIGLRQGGTEAFFGQGTRLTVV.

This clone appeared once. This CDR3 reads CASSTRGGSNQPQHF. Written as DNA, the CDR3 is TGTGCCAGCAGCACCCGGGGGGGGAGCAATCAGCCCCAGCATTTT. The J gene is TRBJ1-5, the V gene TRBV27; D is perhaps TRBD1 (5 bases). The CDR3 is 15 amino acids. CDR1 is MNHEY and CDR2 is SMNVEV in the germline V gene (reference sequence). V lost 6 bases and J 1 base, leaving 13 bases between the germline ends.

This rearrangement joins TRBV5-1 to TRBJ2-7; 14 nucleotides agree with TRBD2. The V segment lost 3 bases and the J segment 7 bases; nucleotides outside the gene matches: 12. Germline V CDR1 and CDR2: SGHRS, YFSETQ. The CDR3 consists of 17 residues. The CDR3 here is CASSSPGLAGAAREQYF. The DNA of the CDR3 is TGCGCCAGCAGCTCGCCGGGACTAGCGGGGGCCGCGCGGGAGCAGTACTTC.

This clone was picked up one time. The genes are TRBV4-1 and TRBJ2-1; the match to TRBD2 covers 9 bases. J gave up 4 bases and V 0 bases, and 16 bases lay outside the gene matches. There are 20 residues in the CDR3. CDR1 is MGHRA, CDR2 YSYEKL, per germline. The CDR3 is CASSQEAAGGRPEGYNEQFF. CDR3 DNA: TGCGCCAGCAGCCAAGAAGCGGCGGGGGGGCGGCCCGAGGGTTACAATGAGCAGTTCTTC.

V and J are TRBV7-2 and TRBJ2-2; D is unresolved. Trimming pared 5 bases from V and 6 bases from J, leaving 10 bases between. This CDR3 has 13 amino acids. Germline values: CDR1 SGHTA, CDR2 FQGNSA. The CDR3 here is CASSLTPSGELFF. The CDR3 region has the DNA TGTGCCAGCAGCCTAACCCCGTCCGGGGAGCTGTTTTTT.

The chain recombines TRBV3-1 (or the pseudogene TRBV3-2) with TRBJ1-2; no reliable D call. Per germline, CDR1 LGHDT and CDR2 YNNKEL (reference sequence). The ends were cut back, 1 base at V and 4 bases at J, with 10 bases in the middle. The CDR3 runs to 14 residues. As DNA, the CDR3 is TGTGCCAGCAGCCAAGTTCAGTACACCTATGGCTACACCTTC. Translating gives CASSQVQYTYGYTF.

The V gene is TRBV6-6, the J gene TRBJ2-1; 8 positions match TRBD1. This CDR3 comprises 14 residues. The germline gives CDR1 MNHNY, CDR2 SVGAGI (reference sequence). The J segment lost 3 bases and the V segment lost 6 bases, leaving 4 bases of the junction unmatched. The CDR3 spells CASSPGQDYNEQFF. In nucleotides, the CDR3 is TGTGCCAGCAGCCCGGGACAGGACTACAATGAGCAGTTCTTC.

The rearrangement uses TRBV2 and TRBJ1-2; TRBD1 is a possible D gene (6 bases). CDR1 is SNHLY, CDR2 FYNNEI, per germline. CDR3 length equals 15 residues. V was trimmed by 1 base and J by 2 bases, leaving 11 bases between them. DNA for the CDR3: TGTGCCAGCAGTGAAGGACGAGGGGGAAACTATGGCTACACCTTC. Translated, it gives CASSEGRGGNYGYTF.